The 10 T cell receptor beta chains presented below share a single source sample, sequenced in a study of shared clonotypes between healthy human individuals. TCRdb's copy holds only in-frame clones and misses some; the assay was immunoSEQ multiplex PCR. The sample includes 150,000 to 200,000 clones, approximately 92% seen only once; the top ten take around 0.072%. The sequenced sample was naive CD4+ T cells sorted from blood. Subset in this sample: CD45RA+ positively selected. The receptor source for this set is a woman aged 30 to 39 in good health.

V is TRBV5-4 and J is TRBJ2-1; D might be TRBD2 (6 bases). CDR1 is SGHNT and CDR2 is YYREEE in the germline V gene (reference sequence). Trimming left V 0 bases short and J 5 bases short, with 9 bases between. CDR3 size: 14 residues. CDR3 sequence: CASSLVAANNEQFF. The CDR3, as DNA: TGTGCCAGCAGCTTGGTAGCGGCAAACAATGAGCAGTTCTTC.

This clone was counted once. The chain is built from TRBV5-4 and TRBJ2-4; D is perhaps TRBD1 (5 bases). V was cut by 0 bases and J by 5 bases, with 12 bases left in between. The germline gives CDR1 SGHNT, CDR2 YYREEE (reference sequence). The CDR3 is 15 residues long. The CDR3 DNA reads TGTGCCAGCAGCTTGGGGGAACAGGCTCAAAACATTCAGTACTTC. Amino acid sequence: CASSLGEQAQNIQYF.

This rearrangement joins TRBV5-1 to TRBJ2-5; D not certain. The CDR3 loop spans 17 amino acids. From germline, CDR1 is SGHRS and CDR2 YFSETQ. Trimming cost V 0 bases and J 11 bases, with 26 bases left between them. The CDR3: CASSLARHEGRPLEQYF. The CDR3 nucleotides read TGCGCCAGCAGCTTGGCCCGTCATGAAGGACGGCCGCTTGAGCAGTACTTC.

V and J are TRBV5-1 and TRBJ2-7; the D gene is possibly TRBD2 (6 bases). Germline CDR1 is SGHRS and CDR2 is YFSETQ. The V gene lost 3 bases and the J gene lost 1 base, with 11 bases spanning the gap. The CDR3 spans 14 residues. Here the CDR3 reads CASSWGDGSYEQYF. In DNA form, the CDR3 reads TGCGCCAGCAGCTGGGGGGACGGTTCCTACGAGCAGTACTTC.

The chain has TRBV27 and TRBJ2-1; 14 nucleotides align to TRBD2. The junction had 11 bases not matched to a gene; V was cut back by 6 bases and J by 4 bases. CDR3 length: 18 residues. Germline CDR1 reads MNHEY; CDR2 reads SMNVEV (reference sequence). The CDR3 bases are TGTGCCAGCAGCCGACTAGCGGGAGGGCCAACGGTTTACAATGAGCAGTTCTTC. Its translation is CASSRLAGGPTVYNEQFF.

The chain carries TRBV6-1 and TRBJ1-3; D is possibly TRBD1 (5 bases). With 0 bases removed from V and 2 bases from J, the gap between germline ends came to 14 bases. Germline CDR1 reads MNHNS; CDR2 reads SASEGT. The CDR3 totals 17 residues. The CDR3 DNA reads TGTGCCAGCAGTGAAGCCCACGTTTGGGGCCCTGGAAACACCATATATTTT. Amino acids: CASSEAHVWGPGNTIYF.

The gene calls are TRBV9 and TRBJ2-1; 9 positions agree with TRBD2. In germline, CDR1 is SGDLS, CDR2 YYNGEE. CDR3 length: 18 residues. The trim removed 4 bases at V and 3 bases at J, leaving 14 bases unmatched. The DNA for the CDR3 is TGTGCCAGCAGCCCATGGTTGGTAGCGGGAGAAGACTACAATGAGCAGTTCTTC. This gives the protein CASSPWLVAGEDYNEQFF.

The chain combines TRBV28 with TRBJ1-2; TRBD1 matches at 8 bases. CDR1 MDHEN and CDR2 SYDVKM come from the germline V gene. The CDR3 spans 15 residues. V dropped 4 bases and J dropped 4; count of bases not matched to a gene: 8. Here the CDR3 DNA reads TGTGCCAGCAGTTCACGGGACAGGCCAGCCTATGGCTACACCTTC. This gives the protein CASSSRDRPAYGYTF.

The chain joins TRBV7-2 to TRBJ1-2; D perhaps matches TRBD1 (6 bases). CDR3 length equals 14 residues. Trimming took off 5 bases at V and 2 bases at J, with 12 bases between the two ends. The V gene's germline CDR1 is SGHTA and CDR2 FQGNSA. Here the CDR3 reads CASSRGGGNYGYTF. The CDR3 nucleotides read TGTGCCAGCAGCAGAGGGGGGGGAAACTATGGCTACACCTTC.

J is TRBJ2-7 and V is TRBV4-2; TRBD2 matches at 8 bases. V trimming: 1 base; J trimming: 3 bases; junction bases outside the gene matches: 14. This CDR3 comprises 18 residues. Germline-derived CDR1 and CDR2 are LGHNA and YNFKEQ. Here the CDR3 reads CASSQARGRGRQFYEQYF. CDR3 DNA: TGTGCCAGCAGCCAAGCCCGGGGTCGCGGGAGGCAATTCTACGAGCAGTACTTC.